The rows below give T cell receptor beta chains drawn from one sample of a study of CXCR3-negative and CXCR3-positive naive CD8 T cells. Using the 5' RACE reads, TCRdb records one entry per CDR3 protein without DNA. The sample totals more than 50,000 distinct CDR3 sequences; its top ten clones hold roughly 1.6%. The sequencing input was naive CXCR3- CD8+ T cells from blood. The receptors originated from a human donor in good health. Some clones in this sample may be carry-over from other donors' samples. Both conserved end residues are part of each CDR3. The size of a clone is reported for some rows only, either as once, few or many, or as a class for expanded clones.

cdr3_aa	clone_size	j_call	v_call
CSVGDSDSNQPQHF	NA	TRBJ1-5	TRBV29-1
CASSQGGLAVNGELFF	NA	TRBJ2-2	TRBV4-2
CASRYNTEAFF	NA	TRBJ1-1	TRBV4-1
CASSLGGPALNTEAFF	NA	TRBJ1-1	TRBV27
CASSDGRQPQHF	NA	TRBJ1-5	TRBV2
CASSAGTVSLYEQYF	NA	TRBJ2-7	TRBV2
CASSQGSNLVNEQYF	NA	TRBJ2-7	TRBV14
CASSLDGAGGPTDTQYF	NA	TRBJ2-3	TRBV7-2
CASSLIERNTEAFF	NA	TRBJ1-1	TRBV12-3/TRBV12-4
CASSYEAGASEKLFF	NA	TRBJ1-4	TRBV6-2/TRBV6-3
CASSFVGANTGELFF	NA	TRBJ2-2	TRBV7-9
CASSFGEGFYEQYF	NA	TRBJ2-7	TRBV12-3/TRBV12-4
CSASNQAHSGGYTF	NA	TRBJ1-2	TRBV20-1
CASSFPGRENTGELFF	NA	TRBJ2-2	TRBV28
CSASWGLGQPQHF	medium-sized	TRBJ1-5	TRBV20-1
CATSRARGGPGYTF	NA	TRBJ1-2	TRBV15
CASSQFFSGPQETQYF	NA	TRBJ2-5	TRBV4-2
CASSLGTGEGEQFF	NA	TRBJ2-1	TRBV5-1
CSVGPSTTPYEQYF	NA	TRBJ2-7	TRBV29-1
CASGQEDYEQYF	NA	TRBJ2-7	TRBV10-3
CSVRTGGIPDTQYF	NA	TRBJ2-3	TRBV29-1
CASALTENTEAFF	NA	TRBJ1-1	TRBV7-6
CASSSSLNTEAFF	medium-sized	TRBJ1-1	TRBV7-6
CASSNGGGTDTQYF	NA	TRBJ2-3	TRBV6-1
CASSLDISSYNEQFF	NA	TRBJ2-1	TRBV28
CASLAGDYGYTF	NA	TRBJ1-2	TRBV13
CASSWGSGDYNEQFF	NA	TRBJ2-1	TRBV27
CASSLVPGGKDTQYF	NA	TRBJ2-3	TRBV7-2
CSVEGLQGRYGYTF	NA	TRBJ1-2	TRBV29-1
CASSGDSIYNEQFF	NA	TRBJ2-1	TRBV28
CASRPGTSGSDTQYF	NA	TRBJ2-3	TRBV6-5
CASNQEPSSYEQYF	NA	TRBJ2-7	TRBV4-2
CASSHRGPDTQYF	NA	TRBJ2-3	TRBV23-1
CSAESGTSGGYYNEQFF	NA	TRBJ2-1	TRBV20-1
CSVYRVGYTEAFF	NA	TRBJ1-1	TRBV29-1
CSVERGRTASTDTQYF	NA	TRBJ2-3	TRBV29-1
CSVVGGRNTGELFF	NA	TRBJ2-2	TRBV29-1
CSVVRGTEAFF	NA	TRBJ1-1	TRBV29-1
CASSRSQGGRTEAFF	NA	TRBJ1-1	TRBV9
CASSSLAGVYSEQFF	NA	TRBJ2-1	TRBV7-6
CASSPGGSYGYTF	NA	TRBJ1-2	TRBV7-6
CASSNDKGYHSSMCGYTF	NA	TRBJ1-2	TRBV21-1
CASSLDGGGRTDTQYF	NA	TRBJ2-3	TRBV11-2
CASSSGLTATDTQYF	NA	TRBJ2-3	TRBV6-5
CSARDLENTEAFF	NA	TRBJ1-1	TRBV20-1
CASRQGAWGYTF	NA	TRBJ1-2	TRBV27
CASTSTGELFF	NA	TRBJ2-2	TRBV6-2/TRBV6-3
CATSETSGRGEQYF	NA	TRBJ2-7	TRBV24-1
CASGAGGDDTQYF	NA	TRBJ2-3	TRBV7-9
CSVLGGGPGELFF	NA	TRBJ2-2	TRBV29-1
CASSPLENQPQHF	NA	TRBJ1-5	TRBV12-3/TRBV12-4
CASSYGLLQETQYF	NA	TRBJ2-5	TRBV6-2/TRBV6-3
CSAPDREGGEDVYNEQFF	NA	TRBJ2-1	TRBV20-1